What follows are 21 T cell receptor beta chains derived from one specimen sequenced in a study of blood T cell repertoires in COVID-19. Sequenced by immunoSEQ multiplex PCR; TCRdb stores in-frame clones only, minus some. The repertoire holds about 250,000 clones, with 83% as singletons. Input material: PBMCs or T cells enriched from blood (not recorded which). These receptors originate from a middle-aged woman who had been exposed to COVID-19.

The chain links TRBV28 to TRBJ1-5; TRBD1 aligns across 7 bases. The CDR3 runs to 16 residues. The V segment lost 3 bases and the J segment 3 bases; nucleotides outside the gene matches: 8. Germline CDR1 and CDR2: MDHEN and SYDVKM. CDR3 region: CASSFLGTASNQPQHF. CDR3 sequence (DNA): TGTGCCAGCAGTTTCCTCGGGACAGCCTCCAATCAGCCCCAGCATTTT. Supplemented by reference TRBV28 and TRBJ1-5, the full variable domain reads DVKVTQSSRYLVKRTGEKVFLECVQDMDHENMFWYRQDPGLGLRLIYFSYDVKMKEKGDIPEGYSVSREKKERFSLILESASTNQTSMYLCASSFLGTASNQPQHFGDGTRLSIL.

The rearrangement joins TRBV27 to TRBJ2-1; D remains ambiguous. Trimming pared 4 bases from V and 10 bases from J, leaving 17 bases between. Germline V CDR1 and CDR2: MNHEY, SMNVEV (reference sequence). CDR3 length: 14 residues. The CDR3 reads CASSSLGGLSEQFF. CDR3 nucleotide sequence: TGTGCCAGCAGTTCCCTTGGCGGCTTGAGCGAGCAGTTCTTC.

The V and J genes are TRBV5-1 and TRBJ1-2; the D is unclear. Germline values: CDR1 SGHRS, CDR2 YFSETQ. V was clipped by 0 bases and J by 1 base, with 7 bases between them. This CDR3 is built from 14 residues. The DNA for the CDR3 is TGCGCCAGCAGCTTGGGAGGGATTAACTATGGCTACACCTTC. Protein: CASSLGGINYGYTF.

This chain joins TRBV7-9 and TRBJ1-5; D is ambiguous. V lost 8 bases and J lost 12, with 20 bases in between. Germline CDR1 and CDR2: SEHNR and FQNEAQ (reference sequence). The CDR3 spans 13 residues. CDR3 DNA: TGTGCCAGCGCAGACGCAGGCAAGGTGGGCCAGCATTTT. It yields the protein CASADAGKVGQHF.

The chain couples TRBV25-1 to TRBJ2-3; maybe TRBD2 (7 bases). The V gene lost 3 bases and the J gene lost 8 bases, with 18 bases spanning the gap. The CDR3 covers 15 residues. Germline V CDR1 and CDR2: MGHDK, SYGVNS. CDR3 residues: CASSDPAGGPGTQYF. The CDR3 DNA reads TGTGCCAGCAGTGACCCAGCCGGGGGGCCAGGTACGCAGTATTTT.

J is TRBJ2-2 and V is TRBV2, with TRBD2 matching over 7 bases. The CDR3 extends over 15 amino acids. V was clipped by 4 bases and J by 4 bases; unmatched bases: 6. Per the germline V gene, CDR1 is SNHLY and CDR2 is FYNNEI. The CDR3 region has the DNA TGTGCCAGCAGTGGGACTAGATGGGGCACCGGGGAGCTGTTTTTT. Translating gives CASSGTRWGTGELFF.

This clone is a singleton in its sample. The genes are TRBV28 and TRBJ2-7; 7 bases agree with TRBD1. Germline CDR1 and CDR2: MDHEN and SYDVKM. V dropped 5 bases and J dropped 2; count of bases not matched to a gene: 6. The CDR3 is made up of 14 amino acids. DNA for the CDR3: TGTGCCAGCAGTCTCCATGGGACAGCCTACGAGCAGTACTTC. This codes for CASSLHGTAYEQYF.

The rearrangement joins TRBV28 to TRBJ2-1, with TRBD2 identical over 9 bases. The CDR3 consists of 15 residues. Germline V gene data show CDR1 as MDHEN and CDR2 as SYDVKM. The ends lost 2 bases at V and 5 bases at J; junction bases unmatched: 4. The CDR3 sequence is CASSLGQRGDNEQFF. DNA of the CDR3: TGTGCCAGCAGTTTAGGCCAGCGGGGGGACAATGAGCAGTTCTTC.

In this sample, this clone turned up a few times. The genes are TRBV7-6 and TRBJ2-3, with TRBD2 matching 11 bases. The CDR3 is made up of 15 amino acids. Germline loops: CDR1 SGHVS, CDR2 FNYEAQ. J was trimmed by 7 bases and V by 5 bases; bases with no gene match: 8. CDR3: CASSRTSGGTNTQYF. The CDR3, as DNA: TGTGCCAGCAGCCGAACTAGCGGGGGTACTAATACGCAGTATTTT.

The gene calls are TRBV7-2 and TRBJ1-3, with a possible D match to TRBD1 (5 bases). With 0 bases removed from V and 4 bases from J, the gap between germline ends came to 10 bases. CDR3 size: 15 residues. Germline V lookup: CDR1 SGHTA, CDR2 FQGNSA. In DNA, the CDR3 is TGTGCCAGCAGCTTAGCGGGGGGGTTCGGAAACACCATATATTTT. Protein product: CASSLAGGFGNTIYF.

This clone was counted a single time. The chain uses TRBV19 and TRBJ2-4, with 14 positions matching TRBD2. The CDR3 has 16 amino acids. V gave up 5 bases and J gave up 4 bases; unmatched junction bases: 4. Germline assignment: CDR1 LNHDA and CDR2 SQIVND (reference sequence). CDR3 DNA: TGTGCCAGTAGTTCTCGACTAGCGGGGGGGAAAAACATTCAGTACTTC. Its protein is CASSSRLAGGKNIQYF. Based on the CDR3 plus reference TRBV19 and TRBJ2-4, the full variable domain is DGGITQSPKYLFRKEGQNVTLSCEQNLNHDAMYWYRQDPGQGLRLIYYSQIVNDFQKGDIAEGYSVSREKKESFPLTVTSAQKNPTAFYLCASSSRLAGGKNIQYFGAGTRLSVL.

This chain joins TRBV9 and TRBJ1-5, with D possibly being TRBD1 (5 bases). The CDR3 runs to 14 residues. The V end was cut by 3 bases, the J end by 7 bases, with 14 bases between. The germline V gene encodes CDR1 SGDLS and CDR2 YYNGEE. The CDR3 DNA reads as TGTGCCAGCAGCGCCACCTGGGGGGAACAGCCCCAGCATTTT. It specifies CASSATWGEQPQHF.

The chain joins TRBV14 to TRBJ2-3; 7 bases fit TRBD1. The CDR3 length is 14 residues. Germline V gives CDR1 SGHDN, CDR2 FVKESK. J gave up 6 bases and V 3 bases, and 6 bases lay outside the gene matches. In DNA form, the CDR3 reads TGTGCCAGCAGCCAGGAGAACAGGGGTGATACGCAGTATTTT. Translating it yields CASSQENRGDTQYF.

This clone was observed a single time. In the same sample, other DNA sequences code for this CDR3. The rearrangement links TRBV6-5 to TRBJ2-7; 7 nucleotides align to TRBD1. The ends lost 0 bases at V and 0 bases at J; junction bases unmatched: 2. Germline V gene sequence: CDR1 MNHEY, CDR2 SVGAGI. This CDR3 has 15 amino acids. The CDR3 is CASSYSAGGSYEQYF. The DNA of the CDR3 is TGTGCCAGCAGTTACTCGGCAGGGGGCTCCTACGAGCAGTACTTC.

V and J are TRBV4-1 and TRBJ1-2, with D possibly TRBD1 on 6 matching bases. With 4 bases removed from V and 4 bases from J, the gap between germline ends came to 13 bases. From germline, CDR1 is MGHRA and CDR2 YSYEKL. There are 14 residues in the CDR3. This CDR3 is CASSPQDSLYGYTF. The CDR3, as DNA: TGCGCCAGCAGCCCCCAGGACAGCCTCTATGGCTACACCTTC.

This clone was picked up one time. The chain couples TRBV30 to TRBJ1-1, with D hard to call. The V gene's germline CDR1 is GTSNPN and CDR2 SVGIG (reference sequence). The V end was cut by 2 bases, the J end by 2 bases, with 9 bases between. The CDR3 has 13 amino acids. DNA for the CDR3: TGTGCCTGGAGTAGGACGGGAAACACTGAAGCTTTCTTT. Amino acid sequence: CAWSRTGNTEAFF. Full variable domain (missing parts from reference TRBV30 and TRBJ1-1): SQTIHQWPATLVQPVGSPLSLECTVEGTSNPNLYWYRQAAGRGLQLLFYSVGIGQISSEVPQNLSASRPQDRQFILSSKKLLLSDSGFYLCAWSRTGNTEAFFGQGTRLTVV.

The chain joins TRBV18 to TRBJ2-3, with TRBD1 identical over 7 bases. Germline CDR1 reads KGHSH; CDR2 reads LQKENI. V lost 4 bases, J lost 5 bases, and 6 bases stayed unmatched. The CDR3 extends over 14 amino acids. In nucleotides, the CDR3 is TGTGCCAGCTCACAACAGGGGATTGAAGATACGCAGTATTTT. Protein: CASSQQGIEDTQYF. Based on the CDR3 plus reference TRBV18 and TRBJ2-3, the full variable domain is NAGVMQNPRHLVRRRGQEARLRCSPMKGHSHVYWYRQLPEEGLKFMVYLQKENIIDESGMPKERFSAEFPKEGPSILRIQQVVRGDSAAYFCASSQQGIEDTQYFGPGTRLTVL.

This rearrangement joins TRBV6-5 to TRBJ1-5, with 7 bases aligning to TRBD1. The germline V gene has CDR1 MNHEY and CDR2 SVGAGI. The ends lost 5 bases at V and 6 bases at J; junction bases unmatched: 7. The CDR3 is 14 residues long. The CDR3: CASSTDRVGQPQHF. The CDR3, as DNA: TGTGCCAGCAGTACCGACAGGGTGGGTCAGCCCCAGCATTTT.

This sequence joins TRBV7-2 and TRBJ2-7, with a possible D match to TRBD2 (5 bases). Trimming took 1 base from V and 5 from J, leaving 9 bases between them. Germline CDR1 and CDR2: SGHTA and FQGNSA. The CDR3 length is 13 residues. CDR3 protein: CASSLVVGDEQYF. The CDR3 DNA follows: TGTGCCAGCAGCTTAGTGGTCGGGGACGAGCAGTACTTC. The complete variable domain, with remaining parts taken from reference TRBV7-2 and TRBJ2-7, reads GAGVSQSPSNKVTEKGKDVELRCDPISGHTALYWYRQSLGQGLEFLIYFQGNSAPDKSGLPSDRFSAERTGGSVSTLTIQRTQQEDSAVYLCASSLVVGDEQYFGPGTRLTVT.

The V call is TRBV19, the J call TRBJ1-1; 10 positions agree with TRBD1. Germline V gene lookup returns CDR1 LNHDA and CDR2 SQIVND (reference sequence). After removal of 4 bases from V and 1 base from J, the junction contained 9 bases not matched to a gene. This CDR3 is built from 17 residues. The CDR3 nucleotides are TGTGCCAGTAGTAAAGAAAAGACAGGGGGCTGGAACACTGAAGCTTTCTTT. It encodes CASSKEKTGGWNTEAFF.

The V call is TRBV2, the J call TRBJ1-2; D gene uncertain. From germline, CDR1 is SNHLY and CDR2 FYNNEI. The V gene lost 6 bases and the J gene lost 8 bases, with 16 bases spanning the gap. The CDR3 contains 13 residues. The CDR3 DNA sequence: TGTGCCAGCAGGCCAGACCTAGCGGGGGGCTACACCTTC. Translating it yields CASRPDLAGGYTF.